This TCR beta chain was recorded in a study of blood T cell repertoires in COVID-19. Original handling: Reference gene primers were amplified, and this amplification served to estimate nucleated cell counts. Clones were read by immunoSEQ multiplex PCR, and TCRdb kept only the in-frame ones, dropping some. That table furnishes V, J and clone size, whereas the DNA furnished D and trimming. The table records roughly 80,000 clones, less than 85% of them present only once. This CDR3 has 14 residues. The V gene end was trimmed by 5 bases and the J gene end by 9 bases; junction bases not matched to a gene: 4. Germline CDR1 reads SNHLY; CDR2 reads FYNNEI. This clone has more than one count but fewer than ten.

J is TRBJ1-6 and V is TRBV2; 10 bases agree with TRBD1. The clonotype comes from a human donor in a cohort sampled during active COVID-19. Sequencing used peripheral blood. The CDR3 loop is CASSPTGGGSPLHF. In DNA form, the CDR3 reads TGTGCCAGCAGTCCGACAGGGGGCGGTTCACCCCTCCACTTT.